The 6 T cell receptor beta chains reported below all come from one sample, sequenced in a study of spatial heterogeneity in lung cancer. These receptors lack a known antigen. Time point indicated: sample taken at primary tumor resection. Whole-study findings and limits: Within tumors, counts of expanded alpha and beta TCRs tracked tumor mutation counts.

TCRdb fed the 5' RACE reads into MiXCR, producing one record per CDR3 protein. The table lists some 8,700 distinct CDR3 sequences, 10% to 15% of them singletons. Sequenced here: lung tumor tissue, sampled at surgery. These receptors came from a male donor with early-stage non-small cell lung cancer.

This clonotype was observed many times. The J gene is TRBJ2-1, the V gene TRBV20-1, with TRBD1 matching 10 bases. The germline V gene encodes CDR1 DFQATT and CDR2 SNEGSKA (reference sequence). V lost 3 bases to trimming and J lost 5 bases; unmatched junction nucleotides: 4. The length of the CDR3 is 14 residues. DNA for the CDR3: TGCAGTGCTAGTCGGGACAGGGGCAACAATGAGCAGTTCTTC. Translating gives CSASRDRGNNEQFF.

J is TRBJ2-1 and V is TRBV27, with 12 bases matching TRBD2. The ends lost 4 bases at V and 0 bases at J; junction bases unmatched: 13. CDR1 is MNHEY, CDR2 SMNVEV, per germline (reference sequence). This CDR3 contains 20 residues. The CDR3 DNA reads as TGTGCCAGCAGTTCTGGGGCTAGCGGGAGGGTCCTAAGCTCCTACAATGAGCAGTTCTTC. Amino acid sequence: CASSSGASGRVLSSYNEQFF.

Sample share makes this clonotype medium-sized. The chain carries TRBV20-1 and TRBJ1-2, with D possibly being TRBD1 (5 bases). V was shortened by 0 bases and J by 3 bases, with 14 bases between the two germline ends. Germline V gives CDR1 DFQATT, CDR2 SNEGSKA (reference sequence). The CDR3 consists of 15 residues. The CDR3 coding sequence is TGCAGTGCTAGAGATCAAGTCAGGGCGGACTATGGCTACACCTTC. This codes for CSARDQVRADYGYTF.

This clonotype was recorded only once. This sequence joins TRBV7-9 and TRBJ2-1; D perhaps matches TRBD2 (5 bases). Trimming removed 1 base at V and 9 bases at J, with 10 bases between. Germline assignment: CDR1 SEHNR and CDR2 FQNEAQ (reference sequence). The CDR3 loop spans 13 amino acids. The CDR3 region is CASSLGTSGEQFF. In DNA, the CDR3 is TGTGCCAGCAGCTTAGGTACTAGTGGTGAGCAGTTCTTC.

With regard to this clonotype: This may stem from a read error, because a much larger clone lies one nucleotide away. The chain employs TRBV5-1 and TRBJ2-3; no reliable D call. This CDR3 is 13 amino acids long. CDR1 is SGHRS and CDR2 is YFSETQ in the germline V gene. CDR3 residues: CASSLGSTDMQYF. Here the CDR3 DNA reads TGCGCCAGCAGCTTGGGGAGCACAGATATGCAGTATTTT. The whole variable domain, remainder taken from reference TRBV5-1 and TRBJ2-3, is KAGVTQTPRYLIKTRGQQVTLSCSPISGHRSVSWYQQTPGQGLQFLFEYFSETQRNKGNFPGRFSGRQFSNSRSEMNVSTLELGDSALYLCASSLGSTDMQYFGPGTRLTVL.

This clonotype is categorized as medium-sized. The V and J genes are TRBV20-1 and TRBJ2-1, with D uncertain. From germline, CDR1 is DFQATT and CDR2 SNEGSKA (reference sequence). Trimming took 3 bases from V and 0 from J, leaving 9 bases between them. The CDR3 loop spans 14 amino acids. Here the CDR3 DNA reads TGCAGTGCTAGTAGACTTAGCTCCTACAATGAGCAGTTCTTC. It codes for CSASRLSSYNEQFF.